This is a list of T cell receptor beta chains from one sample in a study of blood T cell repertoires in COVID-19. Sequenced by immunoSEQ multiplex PCR; TCRdb stores in-frame clones only, minus some. The sample holds 450,000 or so clones, about 88% seen once. The sequencing sample was made of peripheral blood. The origin of the receptors is a woman in her forties with COVID-19, enrolled during active disease. The CDR3 runs from the conserved cysteine through the conserved F or W. The D gene is left open where the match is weak. The size of a clone is reported for some rows only, either as once, few or many, or as a class for expanded clones.

cdr3_nt cdr3_aa d_call j_call clone_size v_call
TGTGCCAGCAGTATAGGACTAGTCACAGATACGCAGTATTTT CASSIGLVTDTQYF TRBD2 TRBJ2-3 - TRBV27
TGTGCCAGCAGCCCTATTTCGCCCCAGCATTTT CASSPISPQHF - TRBJ1-5 - TRBV5-4
TGTGCCAGCAGCGTAGTGGGGAGCTCTGGAAACACCATATATTTT CASSVVGSSGNTIYF - TRBJ1-3 - TRBV9
TGTGCCAGTAGTGGGGAGCTGTGGAGCAATCAGCCCCAGCATTTT CASSGELWSNQPQHF - TRBJ1-5 few TRBV19
TGCGCCAGCAGCTTCGGACTAGCGGGGTACTACAATGAGCAGTTCTTC CASSFGLAGYYNEQFF TRBD2 TRBJ2-1 - TRBV5-1
TGTGCCAGCAGCTTAGGGCTAGCGGGAACCCAAGAGACCCAGTACTTC CASSLGLAGTQETQYF TRBD2 TRBJ2-5 - TRBV7-2
TGCGCCAGCAGCTGGGACAGGGGAGAAGCTAACTATGGCTACACCTTC CASSWDRGEANYGYTF TRBD1 TRBJ1-2 - TRBV5-1
TGTGCCAGTAGTAATTACCATCTCGGGACAGCATATAGCAATCAGCCCCAGCATTTT CASSNYHLGTAYSNQPQHF TRBD1 TRBJ1-5 - TRBV19
TGTGCCAGCAGCTTTGGAGCGGCAATGAACACTGAAGCTTTCTTT CASSFGAAMNTEAFF - TRBJ1-1 - TRBV5-6
TGTGCCAGCAGCTCCCGGGTGGTAGATACCGGGGAGCTGTTTTTT CASSSRVVDTGELFF - TRBJ2-2 - TRBV9
TGTGCCAGCAGTTTATCGACAGGGTCCAAAAACATTCAGTACTTC CASSLSTGSKNIQYF TRBD1 TRBJ2-4 once TRBV28